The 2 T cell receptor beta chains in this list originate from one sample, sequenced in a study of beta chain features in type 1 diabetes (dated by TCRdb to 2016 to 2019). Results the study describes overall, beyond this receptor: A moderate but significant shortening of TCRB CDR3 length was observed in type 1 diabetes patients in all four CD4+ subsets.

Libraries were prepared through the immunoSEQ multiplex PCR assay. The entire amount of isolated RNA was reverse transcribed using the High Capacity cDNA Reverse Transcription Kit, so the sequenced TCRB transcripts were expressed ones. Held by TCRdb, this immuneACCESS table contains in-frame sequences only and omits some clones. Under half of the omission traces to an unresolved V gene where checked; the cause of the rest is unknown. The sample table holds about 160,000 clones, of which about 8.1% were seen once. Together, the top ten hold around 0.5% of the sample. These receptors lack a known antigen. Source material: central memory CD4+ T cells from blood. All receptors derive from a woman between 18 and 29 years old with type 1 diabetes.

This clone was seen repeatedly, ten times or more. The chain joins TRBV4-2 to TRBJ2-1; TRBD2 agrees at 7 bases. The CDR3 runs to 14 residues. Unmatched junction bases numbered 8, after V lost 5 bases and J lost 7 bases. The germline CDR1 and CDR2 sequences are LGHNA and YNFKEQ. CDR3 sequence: CASSDFGGGNEQFF. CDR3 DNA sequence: TGTGCCAGCAGCGACTTTGGGGGAGGGAATGAGCAGTTCTTC.

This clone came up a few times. The CDR3 nucleotides are TGTGCCATCAGTGAGTCGAACGCGAAAGAGACCCAGTACTTC. It translates to CAISESNAKETQYF. The rearrangement uses TRBV10-3 and TRBJ2-5, with D unresolved. The germline V gene has CDR1 ENHRY and CDR2 SYGVKD. V was clipped by 0 bases and J by 3 bases, with 8 bases between them. The CDR3 consists of 14 residues.